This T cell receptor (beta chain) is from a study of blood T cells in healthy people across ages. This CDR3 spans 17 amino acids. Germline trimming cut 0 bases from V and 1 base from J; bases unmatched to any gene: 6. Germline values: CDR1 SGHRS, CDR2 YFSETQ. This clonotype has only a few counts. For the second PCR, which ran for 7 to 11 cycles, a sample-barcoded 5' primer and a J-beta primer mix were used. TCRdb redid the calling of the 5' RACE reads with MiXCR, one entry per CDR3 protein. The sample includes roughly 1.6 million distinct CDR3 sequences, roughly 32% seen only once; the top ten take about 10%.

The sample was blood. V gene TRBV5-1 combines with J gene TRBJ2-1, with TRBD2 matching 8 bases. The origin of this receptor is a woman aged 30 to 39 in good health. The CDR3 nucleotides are TGCGCCAGCAGCTTGGGACCCAGCGGGAGATCCTACAATGAGCAGTTCTTC. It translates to CASSLGPSGRSYNEQFF.